The 31 T cell receptor beta chains listed next were all sequenced from one sample in a study of blood T cell repertoires in COVID-19. Libraries were prepared by immunoSEQ multiplex PCR; TCRdb keeps only in-frame clonotypes and omits some of them. Of over 250,000 clones detected, around 89% appear once; the ten largest clones hold 4%. The specimen sequenced was peripheral blood. The receptors here all came from a man aged 60 to 69 who had recovered from COVID-19.

V and J are TRBV18 and TRBJ1-3; D might be TRBD1 (5 bases). This CDR3 has 16 residues. The V end lost 3 bases, the J end lost 2 bases, and 14 bases lay between the germline ends. CDR1 KGHSH and CDR2 LQKENI come from the germline V gene. The CDR3 DNA is TGTGCCAGCTCACCCCCATCAGGGTTAGCTGGAAACACCATATATTTT. Residues: CASSPPSGLAGNTIYF.

This clone has just one count. The V call is TRBV6-5, the J call TRBJ1-3; tentatively, D is TRBD1 (6 bases). CDR3 length equals 15 residues. Germline CDR1 reads MNHEY; CDR2 reads SVGAGI. Trimming took 11 bases from V and 0 from J, leaving 17 bases between them. The CDR3 DNA follows: TGTGCCCTCAACCCTGGACAGAACTCTGGAAACACCATATATTTT. It specifies CALNPGQNSGNTIYF.

The CDR3: CAWSARGFDTEAFF. CDR3 DNA: TGTGCCTGGTCGGCCAGGGGGTTCGACACTGAAGCTTTCTTT. The genes are TRBV30 and TRBJ1-1; 7 bases align to TRBD1. Germline assignment: CDR1 GTSNPN and CDR2 SVGIG (reference sequence). The J segment lost 3 bases and the V segment lost 5 bases, leaving 9 bases of the junction unmatched. The length of the CDR3 is 14 residues. Full variable domain (remainder filled in from reference TRBV30 and TRBJ1-1): SQTIHQWPATLVQPVGSPLSLECTVEGTSNPNLYWYRQAAGRGLQLLFYSVGIGQISSEVPQNLSASRPQDRQFILSSKKLLLSDSGFYLCAWSARGFDTEAFFGQGTRLTVV.

The chain employs TRBV5-4 and TRBJ1-1, with D uncertain. Germline assignment: CDR1 SGHNT and CDR2 YYREEE (reference sequence). The CDR3 contains 13 residues. V was trimmed by 5 bases and J by 6 bases, leaving 14 bases between them. This CDR3 reads CASRFDRGPEAFF. For the CDR3, the DNA is TGTGCCAGCAGATTCGACCGGGGTCCTGAAGCTTTCTTT.

V gene TRBV30 combines with J gene TRBJ1-1; unclear D gene. This CDR3 contains 14 residues. Trimming left V 6 bases short and J 2 bases short, with 16 bases between. Germline CDR1 is GTSNPN and CDR2 is SVGIG (reference sequence). The CDR3 loop is CACTPWAGNTEAFF. The CDR3 coding sequence is TGTGCCTGCACCCCCTGGGCGGGAAACACTGAAGCTTTCTTT.

V is TRBV5-4 and J is TRBJ1-2; 9 bases are a match to TRBD1. This CDR3 is built from 14 residues. The junction had 6 bases not matched to a gene; V was cut back by 4 bases and J by 5 bases. Looked up from germline, CDR1 is SGHNT and CDR2 is YYREEE (reference sequence). The CDR3 bases are TGTGCCAGCAGCGTCGGACAGGGGTCTTATGGCTACACCTTC. Translated: CASSVGQGSYGYTF.

This chain joins TRBV30 and TRBJ2-5; TRBD1 agrees at 7 bases. Germline CDR1 and CDR2: GTSNPN and SVGIG (reference sequence). V gave up 4 bases and J gave up 1 base; unmatched junction bases: 9. The CDR3 loop spans 15 amino acids. CDR3 amino acids: CAWTGSGGIQETQYF. DNA of the CDR3: TGTGCCTGGACCGGGTCAGGGGGAATCCAAGAGACCCAGTACTTC.

V is TRBV4-2 and J is TRBJ1-2; 10 nucleotides match TRBD1. The CDR3 totals 17 residues. Germline V gene data show CDR1 as LGHNA and CDR2 as YNFKEQ. V shed 0 bases, J shed 4 bases, and the junction held 8 bases outside the gene matches. DNA of the CDR3: TGTGCCAGCAGCCAAGATGGACCGGGACAGGGGTCCTATGGCTACACCTTC. It is translated as CASSQDGPGQGSYGYTF.

In its sample, this clone was seen once. The chain couples TRBV5-1 to TRBJ2-5, with a weak D call TRBD2 (5 bases). CDR3 length equals 14 residues. Germline lookup yields CDR1 SGHRS and CDR2 YFSETQ. V was cut by 4 bases and J by 4 bases, with 14 bases left in between. CDR3 nucleotides: TGCGCCAGCAGCCAGAAAACTAGGGTAGAGACCCAGTACTTC. Translation: CASSQKTRVETQYF.

J is TRBJ2-7 and V is TRBV6-1; D is ambiguous. The CDR3 covers 11 residues. V was shortened by 3 bases and J by 4 bases, with 4 bases between the two germline ends. Germline V gene lookup returns CDR1 MNHNS and CDR2 SASEGT. The CDR3 region has the DNA TGTGCCAGCAGTGACATTTACGAGCAGTACTTC. Protein sequence: CASSDIYEQYF.

The chain carries TRBV9 and TRBJ2-6; TRBD1 matches 11 bases. V trimming: 3 bases; J trimming: 0 bases; junction bases outside the gene matches: 8. The V gene's germline CDR1 is SGDLS and CDR2 YYNGEE. The CDR3 runs to 19 residues. This CDR3 is CASSARTGGASSGANVLTF. The CDR3 DNA sequence: TGTGCCAGCAGCGCCCGGACAGGGGGCGCATCCTCTGGGGCCAACGTCCTGACTTTC.

This chain joins TRBV11-2 and TRBJ2-2, with D possibly being TRBD1 (6 bases). With 1 base removed from V and 3 bases from J, the gap between germline ends came to 9 bases. Germline V gene sequence: CDR1 SGHAT, CDR2 FQNNGV. This CDR3 region has 15 residues. The CDR3, as DNA: TGTGCCAGCAGCTTAGTTCCAGGGGACACCGGGGAGCTGTTTTTT. Translated: CASSLVPGDTGELFF.

The V gene is TRBV7-3, the J gene TRBJ1-1, with 7 positions matching TRBD1. Germline-derived CDR1 and CDR2 are SGHTA and FQGTGA. The CDR3 spans 14 residues. V was clipped by 0 bases and J by 11 bases; unmatched bases: 9. This CDR3 is CASSLTPRQGEAFF. CDR3 sequence (DNA): TGTGCCAGCAGCTTAACCCCCAGACAGGGAGAGGCTTTCTTT.

The rearrangement joins TRBV7-9 to TRBJ2-7; 10 nucleotides agree with TRBD2. V lost 5 bases, J lost 3 bases, and 10 bases stayed unmatched. CDR3 length equals 16 residues. The germline CDR1 and CDR2 sequences are SEHNR and FQNEAQ (reference sequence). In nucleotides, the CDR3 is TGTGCCAGCAGCCGTCGACCTAGCGGGGGCCTCTACGAGCAGTACTTC. Translation: CASSRRPSGGLYEQYF. The variable domain in full, with the rest retrieved from reference TRBV7-9 and TRBJ2-7, is DTGVSQNPRHKITKRGQNVTFRCDPISEHNRLYWYRQTLGQGPEFLTYFQNEAQLEKSRLLSDRFSAERPKGSFSTLEIQRTEQGDSAMYLCASSRRPSGGLYEQYFGPGTRLTVT.

The chain uses TRBV19 and TRBJ1-5; TRBD1 aligns across 11 bases. Trimming removed 3 bases from V and 10 bases from J; junction bases left unmatched: 8. Germline-derived CDR1 and CDR2 are LNHDA and SQIVND (reference sequence). This CDR3 contains 15 residues. The CDR3 protein is CASSMGQGGTQPQHF. CDR3 coding DNA: TGTGCCAGTAGTATGGGACAGGGGGGAACCCAACCCCAGCATTTT.

J is TRBJ2-7 and V is TRBV5-6, with TRBD1 matching 8 bases. Trimming cost V 3 bases and J 3 bases; bases outside gene matches: 8. From germline, CDR1 is SGHDT and CDR2 YYEEEE. The CDR3 is made up of 15 amino acids. The CDR3 DNA is TGTGCCAGCAGCTCGCCCGGGACAGGTTACTACGAGCAGTACTTC. Protein product: CASSSPGTGYYEQYF.

A few counts support this clone. The chain has TRBV27 and TRBJ2-7; a weak D match, TRBD1 (5 bases). CDR1 is MNHEY and CDR2 is SMNVEV in the germline V gene (reference sequence). V dropped 8 bases and J dropped 2 bases, with 16 bases sitting between them. CDR3 length: 14 residues. The CDR3 loop reads CASRVDGRAYEQYF. The CDR3 nucleotides are TGTGCCAGCCGGGTGGACGGCAGGGCCTACGAGCAGTACTTC.

J is TRBJ1-5 and V is TRBV5-1; D call uncertain. Trimming pared 1 base from V and 4 bases from J, leaving 6 bases between. The CDR3 is 13 amino acids. Germline V gene data show CDR1 as SGHRS and CDR2 as YFSETQ. CDR3 region: CASSLNINQPQHF. CDR3 in DNA: TGCGCCAGCAGCTTGAACATTAATCAGCCCCAGCATTTT.

The chain is built from TRBV24-1 and TRBJ2-2; TRBD1 might be the D (6 bases). Germline values: CDR1 KGHDR, CDR2 SFDVKD. The CDR3 sequence is 13 residues long. V was trimmed by 4 bases and J by 8 bases, leaving 10 bases between them. The CDR3 is CATSEGARGELFF. DNA for the CDR3: TGTGCCACCAGTGAGGGGGCGCGAGGGGAGCTGTTTTTT.

The rearrangement uses TRBV18 and TRBJ1-4; D is unresolved. V was cut by 5 bases and J by 3 bases, with 4 bases left in between. Germline V lookup: CDR1 KGHSH, CDR2 LQKENI. The CDR3 is made up of 12 amino acids. The CDR3 sequence: CASSISNEKLFF. The DNA of the CDR3 is TGTGCCAGCTCAATATCTAATGAAAAACTGTTTTTT.

The chain joins TRBV19 to TRBJ2-7; D possibly corresponds to TRBD2 (6 bases). The CDR3 extends over 15 amino acids. Deletions cut 2 bases from V and 4 bases from J, with 15 bases between. Germline V gene lookup returns CDR1 LNHDA and CDR2 SQIVND (reference sequence). The CDR3 region is CASSISWRGSYEQYF. DNA of the CDR3: TGTGCCAGTAGTATATCGTGGAGGGGAAGTTACGAGCAGTACTTC.

The J gene is TRBJ2-5, the V gene TRBV7-9; 14 bases are shared with TRBD2. The CDR3 length is 17 residues. In germline, CDR1 is SEHNR, CDR2 FQNEAQ (reference sequence). The V and J ends lost 5 bases and 1 base, in that order; junction bases with no gene match: 6. The DNA for the CDR3 is TGTGCCAGCAGCCACGGACTAGCGGGGGGCAGCCAAGAGACCCAGTACTTC. Protein product: CASSHGLAGGSQETQYF.

The V and J genes are TRBV7-9 and TRBJ2-4; TRBD1 matches at 9 bases. J lost 1 base, V lost 5 bases, and 15 bases had no gene match. The germline gives CDR1 SEHNR, CDR2 FQNEAQ (reference sequence). The CDR3 covers 19 residues. CDR3 nucleotide sequence: TGTGCCAGCAGCACCCGGACAGGGGTCGGTGAAAATGCCAAAAACATTCAGTACTTC. It translates to CASSTRTGVGENAKNIQYF.

The chain recombines TRBV27 with TRBJ2-7; a possible D gene is TRBD1 (6 bases). The ends were cut back, 2 bases at V and 2 bases at J, with 16 bases in the middle. This CDR3 has 16 residues. Germline V gene lookup returns CDR1 MNHEY and CDR2 SMNVEV (reference sequence). The CDR3 coding sequence is TGTGCCAGCAGTTTAAGAACCGGGACAATCCCCTACGAGCAGTACTTC. Protein: CASSLRTGTIPYEQYF.

V and J are TRBV28 and TRBJ2-5, with TRBD2 as a possible D gene (6 bases). The CDR3 extends over 13 amino acids. The V end was cut by 7 bases, the J end by 4 bases, with 13 bases between. The germline CDR1 and CDR2 sequences are MDHEN and SYDVKM. CDR3 sequence reads: CASTGGPGETQYF. DNA of the CDR3: TGTGCCAGCACTGGAGGGCCAGGAGAGACCCAGTACTTC. The whole variable domain, remainder taken from reference TRBV28 and TRBJ2-5, is DVKVTQSSRYLVKRTGEKVFLECVQDMDHENMFWYRQDPGLGLRLIYFSYDVKMKEKGDIPEGYSVSREKKERFSLILESASTNQTSMYLCASTGGPGETQYFGPGTRLLVL.

The J gene is TRBJ1-2, the V gene TRBV19; 9 positions agree with TRBD1. The CDR3 length is 13 residues. In germline, CDR1 is LNHDA, CDR2 SQIVND (reference sequence). V trimming: 10 bases; J trimming: 1 base; junction bases outside the gene matches: 4. Here the CDR3 reads CAKGTGINYGYTF. The CDR3 region has the DNA TGTGCCAAAGGGACAGGGATTAACTATGGCTACACCTTC. Combining the CDR3 with reference TRBV19 and TRBJ1-2 gives the whole variable domain DGGITQSPKYLFRKEGQNVTLSCEQNLNHDAMYWYRQDPGQGLRLIYYSQIVNDFQKGDIAEGYSVSREKKESFPLTVTSAQKNPTAFYLCAKGTGINYGYTFGSGTRLTVV.

The rearrangement uses TRBV10-3 and TRBJ1-5; D not certain. Germline V CDR1 and CDR2: ENHRY, SYGVKD. This CDR3 region has 13 residues. V was cut by 7 bases and J by 6 bases, with 13 bases left in between. The CDR3 spells CAINKQVGQPQHF. The CDR3 DNA follows: TGTGCCATCAACAAGCAGGTGGGTCAGCCCCAGCATTTT.

The chain joins TRBV2 to TRBJ2-1, with D possibly TRBD1 on 6 matching bases. Per germline, CDR1 SNHLY and CDR2 FYNNEI. Trimming took off 4 bases at V and 1 base at J, with 11 bases between the two ends. The CDR3 runs 15 residues. CDR3 protein: CASSGVGQSYNEQFF. The CDR3 DNA follows: TGTGCCAGCAGTGGAGTCGGACAGTCCTACAATGAGCAGTTCTTC.

The chain uses TRBV2 and TRBJ1-2; D is ambiguous. The CDR3 has 13 amino acids. Trimming shortened V by 11 bases and J by 2 bases, and 15 bases separated the two germline ends. Germline CDR1 reads SNHLY; CDR2 reads FYNNEI. CDR3 sequence reads: CAVREGTNYGYTF. The DNA of the CDR3 is TGTGCCGTCCGGGAGGGCACCAACTATGGCTACACCTTC.

The chain uses TRBV19 and TRBJ1-5; D not certain. V was cut by 3 bases and J by 1 base, with 7 bases left in between. The germline V gene encodes CDR1 LNHDA and CDR2 SQIVND (reference sequence). CDR3 length equals 14 residues. The CDR3 sequence is CASSIQASNQPQHF. DNA of the CDR3: TGTGCCAGTAGTATCCAGGCAAGCAATCAGCCCCAGCATTTT.

The rearrangement links TRBV2 to TRBJ2-7; D perhaps matches TRBD1 (6 bases). The germline V gene encodes CDR1 SNHLY and CDR2 FYNNEI. The CDR3 has 15 residues. V shed 7 bases and J shed 6 bases, with 22 bases lying between them. CDR3 bases: TGTGCCAGCAATACGGACAGTCAGGCCGTGGGCGAGCAGTACTTC. Protein: CASNTDSQAVGEQYF.